This TCR beta chain was recovered during a study of T-cell reconstitution after alpha-beta-depleted transplantation in children. Study-wide results and caveats: By about two months after transplant, alpha-beta T cells reportedly arose from several hundred graft clones that had expanded. T cells produced anew were the main source of T-cell counts and diversity one year after transplant. TCRbeta diversity was high at day 60 in some patients (a result of surviving recipient T cells and thymic progenitors).

Library preparation (for TCRbeta) was performed with unique molecular identifiers. In TCRdb, the PCR reads were re-called with MiXCR into one record per CDR3 protein. The sample consists of roughly 400,000 distinct CDR3 sequences, approximately 41% of them appearing once. In regard to this clonotype: Its matching antigen is unknown.

Germline assignment: CDR1 SQVTM and CDR2 ANQGSEA. The CDR3 is made up of 13 amino acids. The V and J ends lost 7 bases and 4 bases respectively, with 16 bases between them. This chain connects TRBV29-1 to TRBJ1-1; D remains unclear. This TCR came from a girl aged 2 to 10 with aplastic anemia, due to receive a stem cell transplant. The source was PBMCs, collected before TCRalphabeta/CD19-depleted stem cell transplant. Here the CDR3 reads CSDLHYFSTEAFF. The DNA of the CDR3 is TGCAGCGACCTACATTATTTCAGCACTGAAGCTTTCTTT. Full variable domain (remainder filled in from reference TRBV29-1 and TRBJ1-1): SAVISQKPSRDICQRGTSLTIQCQVDSQVTMMFWYRQQPGQSLTLIATANQGSEATYESGFVIDKFPISRPNLTFSTLTVSNMSPEDSSIYLCSDLHYFSTEAFFGQGTRLTVV.